This T cell receptor (beta chain) was captured by sequencing in a study of T-cell memory formation after mild COVID-19. TCRdb recomputed calls from the 5' RACE reads with MiXCR, one row per CDR3 protein. The table lists 100,000 to 150,000 distinct CDR3 sequences, about 15% of them singletons. Germline CDR1 reads SGDLS; CDR2 reads YYNGEE. This CDR3 has 16 residues. V was trimmed by 1 base and J by 0 bases, leaving 13 bases between them. The receptor was derived from an adult woman who had mild COVID-19 (a few samples of this study predate the infection). Cell type and time point are not known. Material for sequencing was PBMCs or a T cell subset sorted from them (not recorded which). The V call is TRBV9, the J call TRBJ1-1; D is possibly TRBD1 (5 bases). The CDR3 spells CASSVLGDRMNTEAFF. CDR3 coding DNA: TGTGCCAGCAGCGTACTCGGCGACAGAATGAACACTGAAGCTTTCTTT.